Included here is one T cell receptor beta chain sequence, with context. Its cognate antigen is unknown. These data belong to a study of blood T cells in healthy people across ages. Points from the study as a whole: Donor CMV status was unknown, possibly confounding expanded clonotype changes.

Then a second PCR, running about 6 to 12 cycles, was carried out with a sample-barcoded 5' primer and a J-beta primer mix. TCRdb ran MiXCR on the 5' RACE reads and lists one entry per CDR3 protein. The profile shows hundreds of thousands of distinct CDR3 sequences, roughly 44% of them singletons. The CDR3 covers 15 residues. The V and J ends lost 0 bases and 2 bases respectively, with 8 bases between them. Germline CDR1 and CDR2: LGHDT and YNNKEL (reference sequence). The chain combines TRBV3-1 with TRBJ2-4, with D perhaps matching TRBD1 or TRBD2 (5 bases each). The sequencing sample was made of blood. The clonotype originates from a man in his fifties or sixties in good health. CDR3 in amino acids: CASSQDGGTKNIQYF. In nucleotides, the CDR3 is TGTGCCAGCAGCCAAGATGGGGGAACCAAAAACATTCAGTACTTC.